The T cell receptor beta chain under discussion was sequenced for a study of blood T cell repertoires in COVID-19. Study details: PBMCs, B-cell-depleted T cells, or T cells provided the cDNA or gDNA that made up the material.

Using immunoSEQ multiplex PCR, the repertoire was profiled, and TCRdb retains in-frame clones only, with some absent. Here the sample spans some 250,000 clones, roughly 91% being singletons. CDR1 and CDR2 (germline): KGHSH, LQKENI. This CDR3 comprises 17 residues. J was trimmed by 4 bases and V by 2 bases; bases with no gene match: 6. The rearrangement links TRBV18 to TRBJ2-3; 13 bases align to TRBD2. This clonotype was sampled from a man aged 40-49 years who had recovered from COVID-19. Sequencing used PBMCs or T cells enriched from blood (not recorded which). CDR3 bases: TGTGCCAGCTCACCATTACCGGGACTAGCGGGGCCAGATACGCAGTATTTT. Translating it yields CASSPLPGLAGPDTQYF.